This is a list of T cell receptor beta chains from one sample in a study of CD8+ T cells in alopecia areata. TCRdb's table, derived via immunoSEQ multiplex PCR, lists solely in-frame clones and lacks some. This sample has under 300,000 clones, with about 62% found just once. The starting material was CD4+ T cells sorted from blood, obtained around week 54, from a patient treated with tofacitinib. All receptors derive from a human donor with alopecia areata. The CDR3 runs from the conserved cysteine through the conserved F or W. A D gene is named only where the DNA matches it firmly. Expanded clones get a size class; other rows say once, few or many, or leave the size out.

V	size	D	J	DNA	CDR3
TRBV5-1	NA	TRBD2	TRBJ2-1	TGCGCCAGCAGCTTAACTAGCGGGGGTTACAATGAGCAGTTCTTC	CASSLTSGGYNEQFF
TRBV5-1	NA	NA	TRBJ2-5	TGCGCCAGCAGCTTAAGTAGGGCAACCCGGCGGACCCAGTACTTC	CASSLSRATRRTQYF
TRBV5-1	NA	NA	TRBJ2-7	TGCGCCAGCAGCTTGGTAGGGGACACGGCCTACGAGCAGTACTTC	CASSLVGDTAYEQYF
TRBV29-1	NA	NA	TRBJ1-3	TGCAGCGCCAGGACCGAGGTATCTGGAAACACCATATATTTT	CSARTEVSGNTIYF
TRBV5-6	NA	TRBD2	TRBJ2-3	TGTGCCAGCAGCTTAGTTAGCGGGGGACCCTATAGCACAGATACGCAGTATTTT	CASSLVSGGPYSTDTQYF
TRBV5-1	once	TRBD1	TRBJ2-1	TGCGCCAGCAGCTCGGGACAGAAAAGAAACAATGAGCAGTTCTTC	CASSSGQKRNNEQFF
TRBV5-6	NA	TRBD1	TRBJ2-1	TGTGCCAGCAGCTTGGCGGGGTGGGACAGGGGTTACAATGAGCAGTTCTTC	CASSLAGWDRGYNEQFF
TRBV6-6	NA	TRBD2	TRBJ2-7	TGTGCCAGCACCAACCCAGCGGGGGGGACCTACGAGCAGTACTTC	CASTNPAGGTYEQYF
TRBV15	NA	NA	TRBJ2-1	TGTGCCACCAGTACCGGACCGGACAATGAGCAGTTCTTC	CATSTGPDNEQFF
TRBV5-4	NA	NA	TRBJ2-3	TGTGCCAGCAGCCGCGACAGTGCAGATACGCAGTATTTT	CASSRDSADTQYF
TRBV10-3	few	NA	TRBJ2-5	TGTGCCATCAGTGAGGCGGAAGAGACCCAGTACTTC	CAISEAEETQYF
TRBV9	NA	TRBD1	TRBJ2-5	TGTGCCAGCAGCGTACAAACAGGGGTTCAAGAGACCCAGTACTTC	CASSVQTGVQETQYF
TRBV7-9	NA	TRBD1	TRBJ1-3	TGTGCCAGCAGCGCCCGGGACAGCGACTCTGGAAACACCATATATTTT	CASSARDSDSGNTIYF
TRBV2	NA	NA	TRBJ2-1	TGTGCCAGCACCGGTGGCGCTAGTCCCAATGAGCAGTTCTTC	CASTGGASPNEQFF
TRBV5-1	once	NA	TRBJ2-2	TGCGCCAGCAGCTTGGCTCTGAACACCGGGGAGCTGTTTTTT	CASSLALNTGELFF
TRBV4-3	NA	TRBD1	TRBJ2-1	TGCGCCAGCAGCCAAGCAGGGGGTGACTCCTACAATGAGCAGTTCTTC	CASSQAGGDSYNEQFF
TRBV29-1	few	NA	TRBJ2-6	TGCAGCGTTGGTTGGGCAGGGGACGCTAGCTCTGGGGCCAACGTCCTGACTTTC	CSVGWAGDASSGANVLTF
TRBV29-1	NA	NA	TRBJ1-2	TGCAGCGTCGCCTCCGGGGGTCGATCCTATGGCTACACCTTC	CSVASGGRSYGYTF
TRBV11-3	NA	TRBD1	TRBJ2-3	TGTGCCAGCAGCTTCGCCGGGACAGGGGGCACAGATACGCAGTATTTT	CASSFAGTGGTDTQYF
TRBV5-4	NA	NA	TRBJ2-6	TGTGCCAGCAGCCCCAAGGTCCCCTCGGCAGGCTCTGGGGCCAACGTCCTGACTTTC	CASSPKVPSAGSGANVLTF
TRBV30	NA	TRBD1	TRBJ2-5	TGTGCCTGGAACAGGGGCCAAGAGACCCAGTACTTC	CAWNRGQETQYF
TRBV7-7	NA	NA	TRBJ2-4	TGTGCTAGCAGCACCACGCCAAGTAAAGCCAAAAACATTCAGTACTTC	CASSTTPSKAKNIQYF
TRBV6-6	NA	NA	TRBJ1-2	TGTGCCAGCCGGGCGGGGGGCTACACCTTC	CASRAGGYTF
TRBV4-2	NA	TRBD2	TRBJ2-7	TGTGCCAGCAGCCAAGAGGGACTAGCGGGGGGGATCTCCTACGAGCAGTACTTC	CASSQEGLAGGISYEQYF
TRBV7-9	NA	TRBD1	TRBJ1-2	TGTGCCAGCAGCCAGACAGGGGGTGGCTACACCTTC	CASSQTGGGYTF
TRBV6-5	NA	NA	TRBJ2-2	TGTGCCAGCAGAAGCAGCGCCGGGGAGCTGTTTTTT	CASRSSAGELFF
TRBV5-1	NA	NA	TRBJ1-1	TGCGCCAGCAGCTTCGCCCAAACCCGGGACACTGAAGCTTTCTTT	CASSFAQTRDTEAFF
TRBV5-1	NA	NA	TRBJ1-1	TGCGCCAGCAGCTTGTTGGGGGATTTGAACACTGAAGCTTTCTTT	CASSLLGDLNTEAFF
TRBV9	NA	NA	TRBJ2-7	TGTGCCAGCAGCGTTCAGGACAGCGAGCAGTACTTC	CASSVQDSEQYF
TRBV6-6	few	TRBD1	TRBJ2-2	TGTGCCAGCAGTAGACAGGGGTGGTGGACCGGGGAGCTGTTTTTT	CASSRQGWWTGELFF